These 29 T cell receptor beta chains came from one sample sequenced in a study of patients and donors after allogeneic stem cell transplantation. One entry per CDR3 protein results from TCRdb running MiXCR on the RT-PCR reads. This sample has under 200,000 distinct CDR3 sequences, with 25% to 35% found just once. The sequencing input was blood, either unsorted or a sorted T cell fraction (not recorded which). Receptor source: a human donor who was either an allogeneic HSCT recipient or a stem cell or donor lymphocyte infusion donor (not recorded which). It is not recorded whose cells these are; they may come from a transplant donor.

The V call is TRBV5-1, the J call TRBJ2-3; D call uncertain. Between the trimmed V and J ends, which lost 1 base and 2 bases, there was a span of 17 bases. The CDR3 runs 17 residues. Germline loops: CDR1 SGHRS, CDR2 YFSETQ. CDR3 in DNA: TGCGCCAGCAGCTTGTTTGGAGAGCTAGACCACACAGATACGCAGTATTTT. This translates into CASSLFGELDHTDTQYF.

The table lists this clonotype with a few counts. The gene calls are TRBV4-3 and TRBJ2-2; TRBD2 aligns across 10 bases. Germline assignment: CDR1 LGHNA and CDR2 YSLEER. The CDR3 is 16 residues long. J was trimmed by 1 base and V by 6 bases; bases with no gene match: 5. CDR3 nucleotides: TGCGCCAGCAGACCGTGGACTAGCGGGAACACCGGGGAGCTGTTTTTT. This sequence encodes CASRPWTSGNTGELFF.

This clonotype appeared a few times. The chain uses TRBV28 and TRBJ2-3, with D maybe TRBD2 (6 bases). The germline CDR1 and CDR2 sequences are MDHEN and SYDVKM. V was shortened by 5 bases and J by 3 bases, with 12 bases between the two germline ends. The CDR3 covers 14 residues. CDR3 sequence reads: CASSTPGRTDTQYF. In DNA form, the CDR3 reads TGTGCCAGCAGTACCCCGGGGAGGACAGATACGCAGTATTTT.

This clonotype was detected once. One junction end disagrees with the germline gene, perhaps due to a read error. The CDR3 coding sequence is TGTGCCACCAGTGAACGGGACGGGTATGCCTACACCTTC. Residues: CATSERDGYAYTF. This chain uses TRBV24-1 with TRBJ1-2, with D possibly matching TRBD1 (5 bases). Germline V gene data show CDR1 as KGHDR and CDR2 as SFDVKD. This CDR3 is 13 amino acids long.

This clonotype was seen a few times. The chain joins TRBV12-3 or TRBV12-4 to TRBJ2-7; TRBD1 matches 9 bases. There are 15 residues in the CDR3. V dropped 6 bases and J dropped 5; count of bases not matched to a gene: 11. This chain's CDR3 is CASSKPGQGSHEQYF. The CDR3 DNA reads as TGTGCCAGCAGCAAACCGGGACAGGGAAGCCACGAGCAGTACTTC.

The chain combines TRBV10-1 with TRBJ2-7; possible D gene TRBD2, 6 bases. The V and J ends lost 3 bases and 5 bases respectively, with 11 bases between them. The CDR3 covers 13 residues. Germline V gene lookup returns CDR1 WNHNN and CDR2 SYGVQD (reference sequence). The CDR3 spells CASSDGGFDEQYF. The CDR3 bases are TGCGCCAGCAGTGATGGAGGGTTCGACGAGCAGTACTTC.

This clonotype was found a few times. The rearrangement uses TRBV29-1 and TRBJ2-7; D not resolved. The CDR3 length is 10 residues. V gave up 4 bases and J gave up 10 bases, with 11 bases separating them. Germline CDR1 reads SQVTM; CDR2 reads ANQGSEA. The CDR3 DNA sequence: TGCAGCGTTGTGGGCCACACCCAGTACTTC. Amino acid sequence: CSVVGHTQYF.

The CDR3 coding sequence is TGCGCCAGCACCCTAAGAGAGGGGGAGACCCAGTACTTC. Amino acids: CASTLREGETQYF. This chain connects TRBV10-2 to TRBJ2-5; D tentatively fits TRBD1 or TRBD2 (5 bases each). Germline-derived CDR1 and CDR2 are WSHSY and SAAADI. The germline V and J ends were trimmed by 7 bases and 5 bases, with 14 bases remaining between them. This CDR3 spans 13 amino acids.

The chain joins TRBV5-1 to TRBJ2-7; D call uncertain. Germline V gene sequence: CDR1 SGHRS, CDR2 YFSETQ. Trimming pared 7 bases from V and 2 bases from J, leaving 7 bases between. CDR3 length: 11 residues. The chain's CDR3 is CASASTYEQYF. In DNA form, the CDR3 reads TGCGCCAGCGCCAGCACCTACGAGCAGTACTTC.

The sample holds a few counts of this clonotype. The rearrangement links TRBV24-1 to TRBJ2-5; D is ambiguous. In germline, CDR1 is KGHDR, CDR2 SFDVKD. V was clipped by 1 base and J by 4 bases, with 9 bases between them. This CDR3 is 14 amino acids long. The CDR3 loop is CATSDFGLPETQYF. The CDR3 region has the DNA TGTGCCACCAGTGATTTTGGTCTTCCAGAGACCCAGTACTTC.

CDR3 in DNA: TGTGCCAGCAGCCCCCGGTTTGGAGGATTGTACAATGAGCAGTTCTTC. Translating it yields CASSPRFGGLYNEQFF. The V and J genes are TRBV7-2 and TRBJ2-1, with a tentative D call TRBD2 (5 bases). The CDR3 is 16 residues long. The V end was cut by 5 bases, the J end by 4 bases, with 18 bases between. Germline CDR1 is SGHTA and CDR2 is FQGNSA.

The chain joins TRBV20-1 to TRBJ2-4, with 10 bases lining up with TRBD1. CDR3 length: 13 amino acids. V trimming: 5 bases; J trimming: 8 bases; junction bases outside the gene matches: 6. CDR1 is DFQATT and CDR2 is SNEGSKA in the germline V gene (reference sequence). The DNA of the CDR3 is TGCAGTGCTTTAGACAGGGGGCCGGACATTCAGTACTTC. It encodes CSALDRGPDIQYF.

This clonotype was counted many times. The chain links TRBV12-3 or TRBV12-4 to TRBJ1-5; 8 bases align to TRBD1. The CDR3 extends over 15 amino acids. The ends lost 7 bases at V and 2 bases at J; junction bases unmatched: 7. The CDR3 spells CASTPGQGGNQPQHF. The CDR3 DNA reads as TGTGCCAGCACCCCCGGACAGGGCGGCAATCAGCCCCAGCATTTT.

There are a few counts of this clonotype. The rearrangement links TRBV29-1 to TRBJ2-1; 11 nucleotides align to TRBD2. The CDR3 has 16 residues. V was clipped by 1 base and J by 9 bases; unmatched bases: 11. Germline V gene sequence: CDR1 SQVTM, CDR2 ANQGSEA. CDR3 sequence (DNA): TGCAGCGTTGAAGGAATTAGCGGGAGGGCATTGGGTGAGCAGTTCTTC. As protein: CSVEGISGRALGEQFF.

The genes are TRBV5-1 and TRBJ2-1; D is possibly TRBD1 or TRBD2 (5 bases each). Germline-derived CDR1 and CDR2 are SGHRS and YFSETQ. CDR3 size: 13 residues. V gave up 6 bases and J gave up 9 bases, with 16 bases separating them. The CDR3 sequence is CASIPLGDGEQFF. Here the CDR3 DNA reads TGCGCCAGCATACCCTTGGGGGACGGTGAGCAGTTCTTC.

The chain carries TRBV20-1 and TRBJ2-4; D could derive from TRBD1 or TRBD2 (6 bases each). V gave up 5 bases and J gave up 8 bases, with 19 bases separating them. The germline V gene encodes CDR1 DFQATT and CDR2 SNEGSKA (reference sequence). The CDR3 is 14 amino acids. The CDR3 protein is CSARTVAGTDIQYF. The CDR3 DNA reads as TGCAGTGCTCGGACAGTCGCGGGAACGGACATTCAGTACTTC.

The CDR3 spells CASSPQREAWTNTGELFF. The CDR3 DNA reads TGTGCCAGCAGTCCCCAGCGGGAGGCATGGACGAACACCGGGGAGCTGTTTTTT. V gene TRBV27 combines with J gene TRBJ2-2, with 9 bases matching TRBD2. Per germline, CDR1 MNHEY and CDR2 SMNVEV (reference sequence). This CDR3 comprises 18 residues. V lost 5 bases to trimming and J lost 0 bases; unmatched junction nucleotides: 10.

The chain has TRBV6-5 and TRBJ1-2; D is uncertain. CDR1 and CDR2 from the germline V gene are MNHEY and SVGAGI. V dropped 0 bases and J dropped 7 bases, with 12 bases sitting between them. The CDR3 is made up of 14 amino acids. The chain's CDR3 is CASSYSKGLLGYTF. In nucleotides, the CDR3 is TGTGCCAGCAGTTACTCGAAAGGGCTCCTTGGCTACACCTTC.

This chain uses TRBV24-1 with TRBJ1-5; D gene ambiguous. This CDR3 is 14 amino acids long. The V end lost 4 bases, the J end lost 10 bases, and 16 bases lay between the germline ends. The V gene's germline CDR1 is KGHDR and CDR2 SFDVKD. CDR3 sequence reads: CATSDPTKVIPQHF. CDR3 DNA: TGTGCCACCAGTGACCCCACTAAGGTTATTCCCCAGCATTTT.

This clonotype has more than one count but fewer than ten. The chain joins TRBV5-1 to TRBJ2-7; 15 nucleotides line up with TRBD2. The CDR3 contains 16 residues. J gave up 4 bases and V 1 base, and 3 bases lay outside the gene matches. The germline CDR1 and CDR2 sequences are SGHRS and YFSETQ. Here the CDR3 DNA reads TGCGCCAGCAGCTTGTCGGGGACTAGCGGGAGGTACGAGCAGTACTTC. Translated, it gives CASSLSGTSGRYEQYF.

The genes are TRBV6-5 and TRBJ2-7; a possible D gene is TRBD2 (5 bases). Between the trimmed V and J ends, which lost 7 bases and 3 bases, there was a span of 16 bases. The CDR3 consists of 14 residues. Looked up from germline, CDR1 is MNHEY and CDR2 is SVGAGI. The CDR3 DNA sequence: TGTGCCAGCAACTCAACGGGGAAGTACTACGAGCAGTACTTC. It translates to CASNSTGKYYEQYF.

There are a few counts of this clonotype. The rearrangement uses TRBV4-3 and TRBJ2-1; D is uncertain. V was pared by 5 bases and J by 0 bases, with 17 bases between. The length of the CDR3 is 17 residues. Germline CDR1 and CDR2: LGHNA and YSLEER. In DNA, the CDR3 is TGCGCCAGCAGCAGGTTTCAGCCTCCGAGCTCCTACAATGAGCAGTTCTTC. It codes for CASSRFQPPSSYNEQFF.

The genes are TRBV5-1 and TRBJ2-7; 8 bases line up with TRBD2. V shed 4 bases and J 2 bases; nucleotides not matched to a gene: 14. The CDR3 sequence is 17 residues long. Germline-derived CDR1 and CDR2 are SGHRS and YFSETQ. The CDR3 is CASSQGGMTSVPYEQYF. CDR3 in DNA: TGCGCCAGCAGCCAGGGAGGAATGACTAGCGTCCCCTACGAGCAGTACTTC.

This chain connects TRBV3-1 to TRBJ1-1; D not resolved. Trimming took off 1 base at V and 3 bases at J, with 6 bases between the two ends. The germline CDR1 and CDR2 sequences are LGHDT and YNNKEL (reference sequence). CDR3 length: 13 residues. CDR3 DNA sequence: TGTGCCAGCAGCCAAGGGGCATACACTGAAGCTTTCTTT. Amino acids: CASSQGAYTEAFF.

The chain employs TRBV7-2 and TRBJ1-5; no reliable D call. The CDR3 contains 13 residues. Deletions cut 3 bases from V and 3 bases from J, with 6 bases between. The germline CDR1 and CDR2 sequences are SGHTA and FQGNSA. The CDR3 DNA reads TGTGCCAGCAGCTTGAAAGTCAATCAGCCCCAGCATTTT. It is translated as CASSLKVNQPQHF.

The CDR3 sequence: CASSPGGEYIQYF. DNA for the CDR3: TGTGCCAGCTCACCAGGGGGCGAATACATTCAGTACTTC. The rearrangement links TRBV18 to TRBJ2-4; maybe TRBD1 (6 bases). Between the trimmed V and J ends, which lost 2 bases and 8 bases, there was a span of 10 bases. The germline gives CDR1 KGHSH, CDR2 LQKENI. This CDR3 contains 13 residues.

V usage is TRBV5-5 and J usage is TRBJ2-7, with 9 bases matching TRBD1. V gave up 2 bases and J gave up 6 bases; unmatched junction bases: 15. The CDR3 runs 17 residues. CDR1 is SGHKS, CDR2 YYEKEE, per germline (reference sequence). CDR3 protein: CASSLIGTGKKGSEQYF. CDR3 sequence (DNA): TGTGCCAGCAGCTTAATTGGGACAGGGAAAAAGGGCTCCGAGCAGTACTTC.

This clonotype was seen at least ten times. The chain carries TRBV6-6 and TRBJ1-1; TRBD1 aligns across 8 bases. This CDR3 region has 14 residues. CDR1 MNHNY and CDR2 SVGAGI come from the germline V gene (reference sequence). The trim removed 5 bases at V and 2 bases at J, leaving 4 bases unmatched. The chain's CDR3 is CASSAQGANTEAFF. CDR3 DNA: TGTGCCAGCAGTGCCCAGGGGGCCAACACTGAAGCTTTCTTT.

V and J are TRBV21-1 and TRBJ2-7; no DNA check was done on the table's D call, TRBD1. TRBV21-1 is given as a pseudogene. CDR3 length: 13 amino acids. Here the CDR3 reads CASSKPGPYEQYF. The CDR3 nucleotides are TGTGCCAGCAGCAAACCCGGACCTTACGAGCAGTACTTC.